These T cell receptor beta chains were read from a single sample in a study of blood T cell repertoires in COVID-19. The protocol was immunoSEQ multiplex PCR, while the TCRdb copy is restricted to in-frame clones and leaves out a portion. There are about 68,000 clones in the sample; 91% occur only once, and about 2.5% lies in the top ten. Sequences were obtained from peripheral blood. The receptors were sampled from a man between 45 and 60 years old with COVID-19, enrolled during active disease. The CDR3 runs from the conserved cysteine through the conserved F or W. The D gene is left open where the match is weak. Size is omitted from some rows. Given values are once, few, many or a class for expanded clones.

D	size	V	J	DNA	CDR3
TRBD2	once	TRBV7-2	TRBJ2-3	TGTGCCAGCAGCCTACTAGCGGGATTAGGTGGTACGCAGTATTTT	CASSLLAGLGGTQYF
TRBD1	-	TRBV5-4	TRBJ1-2	TGTGCCAGCAGCGGGGACAGGGACTATGGCTACACCTTC	CASSGDRDYGYTF
-	few	TRBV15	TRBJ2-7	TGTGCCACCAGCAGCCGGTATGGCTACGAGCAGTACTTC	CATSSRYGYEQYF
-	-	TRBV12-3/TRBV12-4	TRBJ2-2	TGTGCCAGCAATACTAACGGGGGGGAGCTGTTTTTT	CASNTNGGELFF
TRBD1	-	TRBV28	TRBJ1-1	TGTGCCAGCAGGGGACGATCCGGGACAGGCACTGAAGCTTTCTTT	CASRGRSGTGTEAFF
-	-	TRBV15	TRBJ2-7	TGTGCCACCAGCAGACTGCCTAGCTACGAGCAGTACTTC	CATSRLPSYEQYF
TRBD1	-	TRBV7-9	TRBJ1-1	TGTGCCAGCAGCCCGGGACAGAGCACTGAAGCTTTCTTT	CASSPGQSTEAFF
-	-	TRBV12-3/TRBV12-4	TRBJ1-1	TGTGCCAGCAGTCAGGGGTGGGACACTGAAGCTTTCTTT	CASSQGWDTEAFF
TRBD1	-	TRBV23-1	TRBJ2-6	TGCGCCAGCAGTCAACCAAACCGGGACAGGGTGACCAACGTCCTGACTTTC	CASSQPNRDRVTNVLTF
TRBD2	-	TRBV5-1	TRBJ2-5	TGCGCCAGCAGCCGCAACCCGGGACTACAAGAGACCCAGTACTTC	CASSRNPGLQETQYF
-	-	TRBV7-9	TRBJ2-1	TGTGCCAGCAGCCCGCCCAGCGGGTCCTACAATGAGCAGTTCTTC	CASSPPSGSYNEQFF
TRBD1	-	TRBV19	TRBJ2-1	TGTGCCAGTACCGCAAACAGGGGACATGAGCAGTTCTTC	CASTANRGHEQFF
-	-	TRBV11-3	TRBJ2-5	TGTGCCAGCAGCTCCTCCCGCGGCGGGACCCAGTACTTC	CASSSSRGGTQYF
TRBD1	-	TRBV24-1	TRBJ2-1	TGTGCCACCAGTGACCCAGGGACAGGCCTTTACAATGAGCAGTTCTTC	CATSDPGTGLYNEQFF
-	-	TRBV6-5	TRBJ2-2	TGTGCCAGCGTAGGGAGCAGGAACACCGGGGAGCTGTTTTTT	CASVGSRNTGELFF
-	-	TRBV29-1	TRBJ2-1	TGCAGCGTCAACAGGGCCGGCAATGAGCAGTTCTTC	CSVNRAGNEQFF
TRBD2	-	TRBV19	TRBJ2-7	TGTGCCAGTAGTAAAACTAGCGGGACTGCCTACGAGCAGTACTTC	CASSKTSGTAYEQYF
-	-	TRBV12-3/TRBV12-4	TRBJ1-3	TGTGCCAGCAGGACAGACTCTGGAAACACCATATATTTT	CASRTDSGNTIYF
-	few	TRBV29-1	TRBJ2-2	TGCAGCGTCGTAGCCGGGACACCGAACACCGGGGAGCTGTTTTTT	CSVVAGTPNTGELFF
TRBD1	-	TRBV19	TRBJ1-2	TGTGCCAGTACCGGGACAGGGAACGGCTACACCTTC	CASTGTGNGYTF
-	-	TRBV30	TRBJ2-7	TGTGCCTGGAGTATTGGACAGAGCTCCTACGAGCAGTACTTC	CAWSIGQSSYEQYF
-	-	TRBV7-9	TRBJ2-7	TGTTCCGCGGGCCGCCTGGCCTACGAGCAGTACTTC	CSAGRLAYEQYF
-	-	TRBV20-1	TRBJ1-1	TGCAGTGCACTGGGCCCCACTGAAGCTTTCTTT	CSALGPTEAFF
-	-	TRBV10-2	TRBJ1-1	TGCGCCAGCGGAGGGGTGAACACTGAAGCTTTCTTT	CASGGVNTEAFF
TRBD1	-	TRBV28	TRBJ2-1	TGTGCCAGCAGTGGGGACAGGGGGCGGGGTGAGCAGTTCTTC	CASSGDRGRGEQFF
-	-	TRBV5-1	TRBJ2-1	TGCGCCAGCAGCTTGCAGGGGCGGGAGCAGTTCTTC	CASSLQGREQFF
-	-	TRBV30	TRBJ2-1	TGTGCCTGTACAGGGCCCCCTTACAATGAGCAGTTCTTC	CACTGPPYNEQFF
-	-	TRBV19	TRBJ2-1	TGTGCCAGTAGTCTACCTACACGGTTTGGGAGAGAAGAGCAGTTCTTC	CASSLPTRFGREEQFF
-	-	TRBV5-4	TRBJ1-1	TGTGCCAGCAGCACACCGAACACTGAAGCTTTCTTT	CASSTPNTEAFF
-	once	TRBV7-2	TRBJ1-4	TGTGCCAGCAGCTTGTACAGGGACGAAAAACTGTTTTTT	CASSLYRDEKLFF
-	-	TRBV10-3	TRBJ1-5	TGTGCCATCAGTGAGTCGTTCATTCAGCCCCAGCATTTT	CAISESFIQPQHF
TRBD1	-	TRBV28	TRBJ1-6	TGTGCCAGCAGTAACAGGGGCGGTTTTAATTCACCCCTCCACTTT	CASSNRGGFNSPLHF
-	-	TRBV27	TRBJ1-1	TGTGCCAGCAGTTACTCTCGAGGAACTGAAGCTTTCTTT	CASSYSRGTEAFF
TRBD1	-	TRBV5-1	TRBJ1-2	TGCGCCAGCAGCGGGACAGGGCTTGGCTACACCTTC	CASSGTGLGYTF
TRBD1	-	TRBV6-5	TRBJ2-5	TGTGCCAGCAGTTACCAAACAGGGGCAGGGCGAGAGACCCAGTACTTC	CASSYQTGAGRETQYF
-	-	TRBV19	TRBJ1-1	TGTGCCAGTAGTCGTCAGTTCATGAACACTGAAGCTTTCTTT	CASSRQFMNTEAFF
-	-	TRBV29-1	TRBJ2-3	TGCAGCGTTGAAGATCGAGGGAGGGATACGCAGTATTTT	CSVEDRGRDTQYF
TRBD1	-	TRBV2	TRBJ2-3	TGTGCCAGCAGTAATGACAGGGGGCTCACAGATACGCAGTATTTT	CASSNDRGLTDTQYF
TRBD1	once	TRBV4-2	TRBJ2-1	TGTGCCAGCAGCCAAGATCAGGGGGACAGGGTCCTCTTC	CASSQDQGDRVLF
TRBD2	-	TRBV10-3	TRBJ2-3	TGTGCCACCCGTCCCTCGGGAGGGCATCAAGATACGCAGTATTTT	CATRPSGGHQDTQYF
TRBD2	-	TRBV5-5	TRBJ2-2	TGTGCCAGCAGCCAGAGTTCTTGGACTAGCGGGACACACACCGGGGAGCTGTTTTTT	CASSQSSWTSGTHTGELFF
TRBD1	-	TRBV24-1	TRBJ2-5	TGTGCCACCAGTGCCCTCGGGGACAGGGGGCGAGAGACCCAGTACTTC	CATSALGDRGRETQYF
-	-	TRBV5-6	TRBJ1-4	TGTGCCAGCAGCTTGGAGGGGGAGTTAAATGAAAAACTGTTTTTT	CASSLEGELNEKLFF
TRBD1	once	TRBV19	TRBJ1-3	TGTGCCAGTAGTATAGACCTGACAGGGCTATATGGAAACACCATATATTTT	CASSIDLTGLYGNTIYF
TRBD2	-	TRBV6-2/TRBV6-3	TRBJ2-5	TGTGCCAGCAGTTCCTACTTAGCGGGAGGGCCTGGAGAGACCCAGTACTTC	CASSSYLAGGPGETQYF
TRBD2	-	TRBV5-1	TRBJ2-1	TGCGCCAGCAGCTTAGGATCCAGCGGGAGTTCGGATGAGCAGTTCTTC	CASSLGSSGSSDEQFF
-	-	TRBV10-3	TRBJ1-5	TGTGCCATCAGTGAGTCGCTCTATGGTCAGCCCCAGCATTTT	CAISESLYGQPQHF
-	once	TRBV2	TRBJ1-1	TGTGCCAGCAAGAATACTAGGAGTGAAGCTTTCTTT	CASKNTRSEAFF
TRBD1	-	TRBV19	TRBJ2-4	TGTGCCAGTATGGAGGCAAGGGGGCGCGACATTCAGTACTTC	CASMEARGRDIQYF
-	-	TRBV15	TRBJ2-7	TGTGCCACCAGCAGAGGGGACATCTCCTACGAGCAGTACTTC	CATSRGDISYEQYF
-	-	TRBV19	TRBJ2-5	TGTGCCAGTAGTATGGTTGTGGGAGGAGAGACCCAGTACTTC	CASSMVVGGETQYF
-	-	TRBV20-1	TRBJ2-3	TGCAGTGCTAGTACCAGCGGGCTCACAGATACGCAGTATTTT	CSASTSGLTDTQYF
TRBD1	-	TRBV11-2	TRBJ1-2	TGTGCCAGCAGTCCGGGACAGGGTAACTATGGCTACACCTTC	CASSPGQGNYGYTF
TRBD1	once	TRBV5-1	TRBJ2-7	TGCGCCAGCAGTCGGACCCCCGGGACAGGGGGTCGAACCTACGAGCAGTACTTC	CASSRTPGTGGRTYEQYF
TRBD1	-	TRBV19	TRBJ1-6	TGTGCCAGTAGCGGACTTACAGGGGGAGGTAATTCACCCCTCCACTTT	CASSGLTGGGNSPLHF
-	-	TRBV18	TRBJ1-4	TGTGCCAGCTCACCATCCGGGAATGAAAAACTGTTTTTT	CASSPSGNEKLFF
-	-	TRBV6-5	TRBJ2-5	TGTGCCAGCCGAAGAGGAGGCGGCGAGACCCAGTACTTC	CASRRGGGETQYF